Each of the 17 T cell receptor beta chains below was sequenced from the same sample in a study of T cell responses to AZD1222 COVID-19 vaccine (dated by TCRdb to 2020 to 2022). Reading the label with the study, this specimen's time point is: about 28 days (+/-7) after the second vaccine dose. The library relied on the immunoSEQ multiplex PCR assay. This is the immuneACCESS table as TCRdb keeps it, with only in-frame sequences that have V and J called. A part of the clones is gone; compared with another copy, unresolved V genes explain less than half, and the rest is unexplained. Present in this sample are roughly 270,000 clones, approximately 94% of which were seen just once. The biggest ten clones account for roughly 0.6% of the sample. This specimen consisted of peripheral blood, obtained 28 days after the second AZD1222 dose. The origin of the receptors is an adult who received the AZD1222 COVID-19 vaccine.

V is TRBV30 and J is TRBJ1-3, with 9 bases that match TRBD1. V trimming: 3 bases; J trimming: 0 bases; junction bases outside the gene matches: 9. Germline V lookup: CDR1 GTSNPN, CDR2 SVGIG (reference sequence). The CDR3 loop spans 17 amino acids. The CDR3 spells CAWSIPGQGFSGNTIYF. As DNA, the CDR3 is TGTGCCTGGAGCATCCCGGGACAGGGATTCTCTGGAAACACCATATATTTT.

The V call is TRBV27, the J call TRBJ1-2; possibly TRBD1 for D (5 bases). The CDR3 sequence is 14 residues long. V was cut by 3 bases and J by 3 bases, with 11 bases left in between. Germline assignment: CDR1 MNHEY and CDR2 SMNVEV (reference sequence). CDR3 region: CASSFRGEHYGYTF. The CDR3, as DNA: TGTGCCAGCAGTTTTAGGGGAGAACACTATGGCTACACCTTC.

The table lists this clone with a count of one. This sequence joins TRBV5-5 and TRBJ1-4, with no clear D. V lost 0 bases to trimming and J lost 3 bases, with 12 bases between them. The CDR3 has 16 residues. The germline CDR1 and CDR2 sequences are SGHKS and YYEKEE (reference sequence). CDR3 nucleotides: TGTGCCAGCAGCTTGGCCAAATGGGGAGCTAATGAAAAACTGTTTTTT. Protein sequence: CASSLAKWGANEKLFF.

This clone was seen only once. The CDR3 bases are TGTGCCAGCAGCCTCGGGACCACCCCCGTGGATGGGGAGACCCAGTACTTC. Translation gives CASSLGTTPVDGETQYF. This chain links TRBV7-2 with TRBJ2-5; D possibly uses TRBD1 or TRBD2 (5 bases each). From germline, CDR1 is SGHTA and CDR2 FQGNSA. V was trimmed by 5 bases and J by 5 bases, leaving 24 bases between them. The CDR3 loop spans 17 amino acids. The full variable domain, rest sourced from reference TRBV7-2 and TRBJ2-5, is GAGVSQSPSNKVTEKGKDVELRCDPISGHTALYWYRQSLGQGLEFLIYFQGNSAPDKSGLPSDRFSAERTGGSVSTLTIQRTQQEDSAVYLCASSLGTTPVDGETQYFGPGTRLLVL.

The V gene is TRBV12-3 or TRBV12-4, the J gene TRBJ1-1, with a tentative D call TRBD1 (5 bases). V was cut by 6 bases and J by 1 base, with 9 bases left in between. CDR3 size: 13 residues. The CDR3 coding sequence is TGTGCCAGCAGGCAAGACAGGAACACTGAAGCTTTCTTT. Translated, it gives CASRQDRNTEAFF.

The chain combines TRBV27 with TRBJ2-3, with 10 nucleotides matching TRBD2. Germline V gene data show CDR1 as MNHEY and CDR2 as SMNVEV (reference sequence). This CDR3 has 17 residues. The trim removed 5 bases at V and 5 bases at J, leaving 13 bases unmatched. The CDR3 bases are TGTGCCAGCAGTATACCCTTAGCGGGGGGCGGACAAGATACGCAGTATTTT. It specifies CASSIPLAGGGQDTQYF.

The rearrangement links TRBV25-1 to TRBJ2-3; 7 bases match TRBD2. The CDR3 totals 15 residues. The V gene end was trimmed by 7 bases and the J gene end by 4 bases; junction bases not matched to a gene: 11. Germline CDR1 and CDR2: MGHDK and SYGVNS. CDR3 protein: CASTPFSGSSDTQYF. In DNA form, the CDR3 reads TGTGCCAGCACCCCTTTTAGCGGGTCCTCAGATACGCAGTATTTT.

This chain uses TRBV6-5 with TRBJ1-4; unclear D gene. CDR3 size: 14 residues. Trimming pared 5 bases from V and 3 bases from J, leaving 10 bases between. Germline V gene data show CDR1 as MNHEY and CDR2 as SVGAGI. CDR3 residues: CASSREYANEKLFF. CDR3 bases: TGTGCCAGCAGTCGGGAATATGCTAATGAAAAACTGTTTTTT.

The chain combines TRBV4-2 with TRBJ1-2; TRBD1 agrees at 9 bases. V dropped 5 bases and J dropped 8; count of bases not matched to a gene: 12. Germline V gives CDR1 LGHNA, CDR2 YNFKEQ. The CDR3 has 15 amino acids. CDR3 amino acids: CASSSSGTGTNGYTF. CDR3 bases: TGTGCCAGCAGCTCGAGTGGGACAGGGACGAACGGCTACACCTTC.

This chain uses TRBV2 with TRBJ1-2; D is unresolved. Germline V gene sequence: CDR1 SNHLY, CDR2 FYNNEI. CDR3 length equals 13 residues. Trimming shortened V by 7 bases and J by 1 base, and 10 bases separated the two germline ends. The CDR3 region has the DNA TGTGCCAGCAAGCGAGAAGGTAACTATGGCTACACCTTC. It yields the protein CASKREGNYGYTF.

The V call is TRBV19, the J call TRBJ2-7, with 9 bases that match TRBD1. V lost 4 bases to trimming and J lost 2 bases; unmatched junction nucleotides: 9. This CDR3 has 16 amino acids. Germline lookup yields CDR1 LNHDA and CDR2 SQIVND (reference sequence). CDR3 bases: TGTGCCAGTAGTAGCCGGGACAGGGTCTTTACCTACGAGCAGTACTTC. Encoded protein: CASSSRDRVFTYEQYF.

This chain links TRBV30 with TRBJ2-7; 7 nucleotides align to TRBD1. The CDR3 spans 12 residues. Germline CDR1 GTSNPN, CDR2 SVGIG (reference sequence). V gave up 4 bases and J gave up 4 bases; unmatched junction bases: 4. CDR3 DNA: TGTGCCTGGAACAGGGGCCTTTACGAGCAGTACTTC. Translating gives CAWNRGLYEQYF.

V is TRBV6-5 and J is TRBJ1-1, with no clear D. V lost 7 bases to trimming and J lost 0 bases, with 12 bases between them. Germline V gives CDR1 MNHEY, CDR2 SVGAGI. The CDR3 spans 14 residues. CDR3 nucleotide sequence: TGTGCCAGCACCCGCGAGGGTCTGAACACTGAAGCTTTCTTT. This gives the protein CASTREGLNTEAFF.

The chain uses TRBV7-3 and TRBJ2-1; 8 positions agree with TRBD1. Germline V CDR1 and CDR2: SGHTA, FQGTGA. The CDR3 spans 15 residues. J was trimmed by 6 bases and V by 4 bases; bases with no gene match: 8. The DNA of the CDR3 is TGTGCCAGCAGCTCCGGACAGGGTGTGATCAATGAGCAGTTCTTC. This encodes CASSSGQGVINEQFF. Based on the CDR3 plus reference TRBV7-3 and TRBJ2-1, the full variable domain is GAGVSQTPSNKVTEKGKYVELRCDPISGHTALYWYRQSLGQGPEFLIYFQGTGAADDSGLPNDRFFAVRPEGSVSTLKIQRTERGDSAVYLCASSSGQGVINEQFFGPGTRLTVL.

The chain links TRBV7-7 to TRBJ2-1; weak D call: TRBD1 (7 bases). Germline CDR1 is SSHAT and CDR2 is FNYEAQ (reference sequence). The V end lost 5 bases, the J end lost 8 bases, and 19 bases lay between the germline ends. CDR3 size: 15 residues. CDR3 region: CASSPQGGSRHEQFF. The CDR3 DNA follows: TGTGCCAGCAGCCCTCAGGGGGGAAGCAGGCATGAGCAGTTCTTC. Combining the CDR3 with reference TRBV7-7 and TRBJ2-1 gives the whole variable domain GAGVSQSPRYKVTKRGQDVTLRCDPISSHATLYWYQQALGQGPEFLTYFNYEAQPDKSGLPSDRFSAERPEGSISTLTIQRTEQRDSAMYRCASSPQGGSRHEQFFGPGTRLTVL.

The chain employs TRBV3-1 (or the pseudogene TRBV3-2) and TRBJ1-2; maybe TRBD1 (5 bases). The CDR3 totals 14 residues. CDR1 LGHDT and CDR2 YNNKEL come from the germline V gene (reference sequence). The V and J ends lost 4 bases and 8 bases respectively, with 17 bases between them. The CDR3 coding sequence is TGTGCCAGCAGCCGCGGGTGGGGCCACGACGGCTACACCTTC. Protein product: CASSRGWGHDGYTF.

This clone was detected once. This CDR3 is CASSLVPTGTVGFQETQYF. The CDR3 nucleotides read TGTGCCAGCAGCTTAGTCCCCACCGGGACTGTAGGATTCCAAGAGACCCAGTACTTC. The chain uses TRBV11-2 and TRBJ2-5, with D perhaps matching TRBD2 (6 bases). This CDR3 has 19 amino acids. Germline CDR1 reads SGHAT; CDR2 reads FQNNGV. The V end lost 1 base, the J end lost 1 base, and 22 bases lay between the germline ends.